One sample yielded the 12 T cell receptor beta chains listed below, sequenced in a study of Graves' ophthalmopathy and Graves' hyperthyroidism. RNA transcripts provided the template for amplifying TCR beta CDR3 regions. First-round RT-PCR employed HTBI primers, with a second-round multiplex PCR after it. In TCRdb, the multiplex PCR reads were re-called with MiXCR into one record per CDR3 protein. Of some 1.1 million distinct CDR3 sequences in the sample, 35% to 40% were seen once. Sequencing input: peripheral blood or thyroid tissue (not recorded which). The receptors originated from an adult man with Graves' hyperthyroidism.

This clonotype was picked up many times. The rearrangement uses TRBV25-1 and TRBJ1-6, with 8 bases matching TRBD1. Germline V gene sequence: CDR1 MGHDK, CDR2 SYGVNS. The CDR3 runs to 14 residues. V lost 4 bases to trimming and J lost 7 bases; unmatched junction nucleotides: 3. The CDR3 region is CASSGRTGNSPLHF. The CDR3 coding sequence is TGTGCCAGCAGTGGACGGACAGGGAATTCACCCCTCCACTTT.

This clonotype has a handful of counts. This chain links TRBV13 with TRBJ2-7; 10 positions match TRBD2. The germline CDR1 and CDR2 sequences are PRHDT and FYEKMQ (reference sequence). Unmatched junction bases numbered 8, after V lost 2 bases and J lost 1 base. This CDR3 has 17 residues. The CDR3 nucleotides read TGTGCCAGCAGCTTACGCGCTAGCGGGGGCGTTTCCTACGAGCAGTACTTC. Its protein is CASSLRASGGVSYEQYF.

In this sample, this clonotype turned up many times. The CDR3 sequence: CASSYSEGFGNTIYF. The CDR3, as DNA: TGTGCCAGCAGTTACTCGGAGGGTTTCGGAAACACCATATATTTT. The chain has TRBV6-5 and TRBJ1-3; D is unresolved. There are 15 residues in the CDR3. With 0 bases removed from V and 4 bases from J, the gap between germline ends came to 10 bases. Germline CDR1 is MNHEY and CDR2 is SVGAGI.

Notes on this clonotype: It is unclear where the CDR3 begins or ends on the DNA, so no DNA is shown, and the CDR3 is as TCRdb lists it. The V and J genes are TRBV25-1 and TRBJ2-2. The germline V gene has CDR1 MGHDK and CDR2 SYGVNS. A total of 9 residues make up the CDR3, ends included. CDR3 region: CAAPGSCFF.

This clonotype has just a few counts. This chain uses TRBV7-9 with TRBJ2-2, with D uncertain. Trimming removed 2 bases at V and 0 bases at J, with 13 bases between. CDR3 length: 17 amino acids. Germline V gives CDR1 SEHNR, CDR2 FQNEAQ (reference sequence). CDR3 region: CASSLRGGRPNTGELFF. The CDR3 DNA is TGTGCCAGCAGCTTACGTGGTGGCAGGCCGAACACCGGGGAGCTGTTTTTT.

Concerning this clonotype itself: One end of the junction does not line up with germline, which may come from a read error. The chain joins TRBV29-1 to TRBJ2-5, with a possible D match to TRBD2 (5 bases). The V gene's germline CDR1 is SQVTM and CDR2 ANQGSEA. The CDR3 has 12 residues. CDR3 nucleotides: TGCAGCGTTGACCGGGGAAAAGAGACCCAGTGCTTC. Amino acid sequence: CSVDRGKETQCF.

The J gene is TRBJ1-1, the V gene TRBV10-3, with 8 nucleotides matching TRBD1. This CDR3 comprises 17 residues. Germline CDR1 and CDR2: ENHRY and SYGVKD. The V segment lost 10 bases and the J segment 4 bases; nucleotides outside the gene matches: 20. The CDR3 reads CASSPGTGGKRVTEAFF. As DNA, the CDR3 is TGTGCCAGCTCACCTGGAACAGGGGGGAAAAGGGTCACTGAAGCTTTCTTT.

To note about this clonotype: This may come from a read error, since a much larger clone is one base off. The V gene is TRBV7-9, the J gene TRBJ2-7, with D perhaps TRBD2 (5 bases). CDR1 is SEHNR and CDR2 is FQNEAQ in the germline V gene (reference sequence). The CDR3 loop spans 14 amino acids. The CDR3 region has the DNA TGCGCCAGCAGCCAACTAGGTGAAGACTACGAGCAGTACTTC. Protein sequence: CASSQLGEDYEQYF.

This clonotype was seen a handful of times. This chain connects TRBV19 to TRBJ1-5; 7 bases fit TRBD1. J gave up 1 base and V 6 bases, and 9 bases lay outside the gene matches. Per the germline V gene, CDR1 is LNHDA and CDR2 is SQIVND (reference sequence). There are 16 residues in the CDR3. CDR3 protein: CASRPQGGASNQPQHF. The CDR3 bases are TGTGCCAGTAGGCCCCAGGGGGGCGCGAGCAATCAGCCCCAGCATTTT.

Ten or more counts support this clonotype. This chain uses TRBV6-1 with TRBJ1-1; a possible D gene is TRBD1 (6 bases). The CDR3 loop spans 13 amino acids. V was clipped by 6 bases and J by 1 base, with 9 bases between them. CDR1 and CDR2 from the germline V gene are MNHNS and SASEGT. The DNA for the CDR3 is TGTGCCAGCAGGTGGGACAAGAACACTGAAGCTTTCTTT. Its translation: CASRWDKNTEAFF.

The CDR3 sequence: CASSQAVGELFF. CDR3 DNA: TGCGCCAGCAGCCAAGCTGTTGGGGAGCTGTTTTTT. The chain joins TRBV5-1 to TRBJ2-2; D is undetermined. The CDR3 is 12 amino acids. Per germline, CDR1 SGHRS and CDR2 YFSETQ. Trimming left V 4 bases short and J 8 bases short, with 9 bases between.

Concerning this clonotype: Mismatch with germline at one junction end may stem from a read error. The chain uses TRBV7-2 and TRBJ2-6; TRBD1 aligns across 11 bases. The CDR3 runs 19 residues. Germline V lookup: CDR1 SGHTA, CDR2 FQGNSA. The CDR3, as DNA: TGTGCCAGCAGCTTAGCAGGGGACAGGGGGATCTCTGGGGCCAACGTCCCGACTTTC. Encoded protein: CASSLAGDRGISGANVPTF.